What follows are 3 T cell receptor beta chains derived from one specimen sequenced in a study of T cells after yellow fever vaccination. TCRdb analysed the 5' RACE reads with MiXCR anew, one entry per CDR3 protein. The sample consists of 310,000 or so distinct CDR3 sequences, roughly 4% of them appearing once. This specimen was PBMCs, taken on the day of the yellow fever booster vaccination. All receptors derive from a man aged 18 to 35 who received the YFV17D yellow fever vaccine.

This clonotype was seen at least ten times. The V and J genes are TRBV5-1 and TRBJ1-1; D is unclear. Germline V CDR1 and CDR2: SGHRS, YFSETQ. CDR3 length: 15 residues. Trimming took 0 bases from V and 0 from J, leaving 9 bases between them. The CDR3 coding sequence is TGCGCCAGCAGCTTGGAGCCGGGAATGAACACTGAAGCTTTCTTT. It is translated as CASSLEPGMNTEAFF.

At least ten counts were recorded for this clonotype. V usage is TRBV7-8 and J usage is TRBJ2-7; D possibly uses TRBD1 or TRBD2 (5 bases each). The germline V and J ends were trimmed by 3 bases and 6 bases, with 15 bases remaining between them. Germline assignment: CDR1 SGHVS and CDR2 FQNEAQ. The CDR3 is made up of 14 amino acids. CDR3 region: CASSFPTRGSEQYV. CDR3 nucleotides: TGTGCCAGCAGCTTCCCCACTAGGGGAAGCGAGCAGTACGTC.

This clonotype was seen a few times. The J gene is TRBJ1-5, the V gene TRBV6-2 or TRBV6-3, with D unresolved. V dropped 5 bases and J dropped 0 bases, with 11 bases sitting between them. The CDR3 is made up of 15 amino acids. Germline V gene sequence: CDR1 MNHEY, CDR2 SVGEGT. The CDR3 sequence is CASSLRPYSNQPQHF. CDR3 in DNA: TGTGCCAGCAGTCTAAGACCGTATAGCAATCAGCCCCAGCATTTT.